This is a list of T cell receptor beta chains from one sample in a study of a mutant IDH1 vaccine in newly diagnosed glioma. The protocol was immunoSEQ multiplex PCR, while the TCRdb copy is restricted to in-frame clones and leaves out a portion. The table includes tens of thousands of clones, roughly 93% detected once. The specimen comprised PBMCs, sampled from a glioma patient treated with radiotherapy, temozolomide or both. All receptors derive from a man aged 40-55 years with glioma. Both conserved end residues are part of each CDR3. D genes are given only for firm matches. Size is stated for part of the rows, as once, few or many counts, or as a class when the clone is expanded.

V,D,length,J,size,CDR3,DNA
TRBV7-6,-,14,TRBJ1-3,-,CASVPLLSGNTIYF,TGTGCCAGCGTTCCGCTCCTCTCTGGAAACACCATATATTTT
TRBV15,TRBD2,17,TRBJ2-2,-,CATSGGLSGGRTGELFF,TGTGCCACCAGCGGGGGACTTAGCGGGGGAAGAACCGGGGAGCTGTTTTTT
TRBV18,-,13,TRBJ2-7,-,CASSPRATYEQYF,TGTGCCAGCTCACCACGGGCAACCTACGAGCAGTACTTC
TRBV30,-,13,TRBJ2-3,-,CAWSVLVADTQYF,TGTGCCTGGAGTGTCCTTGTCGCAGATACGCAGTATTTT
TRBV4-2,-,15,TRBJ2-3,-,CASSQEGLSGDTQYF,TGTGCCAGCAGCCAAGAAGGGTTATCAGGGGATACGCAGTATTTT
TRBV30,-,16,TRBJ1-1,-,CAWRKGFLGTNTEAFF,TGTGCCTGGAGGAAGGGTTTCTTGGGGACGAACACTGAAGCTTTCTTT
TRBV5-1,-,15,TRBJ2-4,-,CASSLGVGAKNIQYF,TGCGCCAGCAGCTTGGGGGTGGGAGCCAAAAACATTCAGTACTTC
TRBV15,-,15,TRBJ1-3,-,CATSSRPPSGNTIYF,TGTGCCACCAGCAGTAGACCACCCTCTGGAAACACCATATATTTT
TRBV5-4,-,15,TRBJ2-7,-,CASSPDGSPAYEQYF,TGTGCCAGCAGCCCGGATGGGAGCCCCGCCTACGAGCAGTACTTC
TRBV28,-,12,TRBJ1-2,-,CASSLKGYGYTF,TGTGCCAGCAGTTTAAAGGGATATGGCTACACCTTC
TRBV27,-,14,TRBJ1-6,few,CASSLEGYYSPLHF,TGTGCCAGCAGTCTTGAGGGATATTATTCACCCCTCCACTTT
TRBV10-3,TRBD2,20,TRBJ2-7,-,CAISESLPGLAGLGGYEQYF,TGTGCCATCAGTGAATCCTTACCGGGACTAGCGGGCCTTGGCGGGTACGAGCAGTACTTC
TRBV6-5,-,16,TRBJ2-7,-,CASSYTGTQVSYEQYF,TGTGCCAGCAGTTACACCGGGACACAAGTCTCCTACGAGCAGTACTTC
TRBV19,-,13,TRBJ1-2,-,CASSISGSYGYTF,TGTGCCAGTAGTATATCGGGTTCTTATGGCTACACCTTC
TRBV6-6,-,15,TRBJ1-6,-,CASSYPTGRSAPLHF,TGTGCCAGCAGTTACCCGACCGGGAGGAGTGCACCCCTCCACTTT
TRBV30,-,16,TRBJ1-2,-,CAWSGGGVLPNYGYTF,TGTGCCTGGAGTGGAGGAGGGGTTCTCCCCAACTATGGCTACACCTTC
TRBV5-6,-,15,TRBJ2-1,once,CASSFYGGIYNEQFF,TGTGCCAGCAGCTTTTATGGCGGCATATACAATGAGCAGTTCTTC
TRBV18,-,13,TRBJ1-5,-,CASSAGRDQPQHF,TGTGCCAGCTCGGCAGGAAGGGACCAGCCCCAGCATTTT
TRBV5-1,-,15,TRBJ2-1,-,CASSLEGPSYNEQFF,TGCGCCAGCAGCTTGGAAGGTCCTTCCTACAATGAGCAGTTCTTC
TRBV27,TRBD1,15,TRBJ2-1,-,CASSLVGTGFNEQFF,TGTGCCAGCAGTTTAGTAGGGACAGGATTCAATGAGCAGTTCTTC
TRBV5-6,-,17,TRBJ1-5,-,CASSSGGRPLHNQPQHF,TGTGCCAGCAGCTCAGGAGGGCGGCCTCTTCATAATCAGCCCCAGCATTTT
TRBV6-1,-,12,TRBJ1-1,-,CASSGTVLRAFF,TGTGCCAGCAGCGGGACGGTCCTTCGCGCTTTCTTT
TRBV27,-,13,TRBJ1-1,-,CASSLTPNTEAFF,TGTGCCAGCAGTCTCACCCCGAACACTGAAGCTTTCTTT
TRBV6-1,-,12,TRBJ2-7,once,CASSAQSYEQYF,TGTGCCAGCAGTGCACAGAGCTACGAGCAGTACTTC
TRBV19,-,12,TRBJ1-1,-,CASSIVGAEAFF,TGTGCCAGTAGTATCGTGGGGGCTGAAGCTTTCTTT
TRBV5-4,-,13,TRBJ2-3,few,CASSTRDTDTQYF,TGTGCCAGCAGCACCCGGGACACAGATACGCAGTATTTT
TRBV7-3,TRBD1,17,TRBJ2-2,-,CASSRGSGTGGTGELFF,TGTGCCAGCAGCCGCGGCTCGGGGACAGGGGGCACCGGGGAGCTGTTTTTT
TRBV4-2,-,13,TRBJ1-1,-,CASSPQYNTEAFF,TGTGCCAGCAGCCCTCAATATAACACTGAAGCTTTCTTT
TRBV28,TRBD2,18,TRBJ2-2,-,CASSLPRLAGVNTGELFF,TGTGCCAGCAGTTTACCACGACTAGCGGGAGTGAACACCGGGGAGCTGTTTTTT
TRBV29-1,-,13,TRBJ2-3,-,CSVGPGRTDTQYF,TGCAGCGTTGGCCCAGGACGCACAGATACGCAGTATTTT
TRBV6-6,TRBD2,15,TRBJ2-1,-,CASREGLAGNNEQFF,TGTGCCAGCAGAGAGGGACTAGCGGGGAACAATGAGCAGTTCTTC
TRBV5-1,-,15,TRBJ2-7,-,CASSLGQVLPGEQYF,TGCGCCAGCAGCTTGGGACAGGTTCTACCGGGGGAGCAGTACTTC
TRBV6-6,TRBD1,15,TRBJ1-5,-,CASSGSGTANQPQHF,TGTGCCAGCAGTGGATCCGGGACAGCGAATCAGCCCCAGCATTTT
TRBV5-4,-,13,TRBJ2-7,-,CASSLGSSYEQYF,TGTGCCAGCAGCTTAGGGAGCTCCTACGAGCAGTACTTC
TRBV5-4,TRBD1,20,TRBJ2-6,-,CASSSAAPRQGAIGANVLTF,TGTGCCAGCAGCTCGGCGGCACCGCGACAGGGGGCGATTGGGGCCAACGTCCTGACTTTC
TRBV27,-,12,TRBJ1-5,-,CASRSGNQPQHF,TGTGCCAGCAGATCGGGGAATCAGCCCCAGCATTTT
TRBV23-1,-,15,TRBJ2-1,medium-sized,CAILEGGLSNNEQFF,TGCGCCATCCTCGAGGGGGGATTGAGCAACAATGAGCAGTTCTTC
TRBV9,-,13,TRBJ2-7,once,CASSVNGVYEQYF,TGTGCCAGCAGCGTTAATGGAGTCTACGAGCAGTACTTC
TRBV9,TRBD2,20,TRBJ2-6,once,CASSPARRGAGGSGANVLTF,TGTGCCAGCAGTCCGGCCCGGCGAGGTGCCGGGGGGTCTGGGGCCAACGTCCTGACTTTC
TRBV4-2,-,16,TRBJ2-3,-,CASSPQTERITDTQYF,TGTGCCAGCAGCCCTCAAACCGAGCGCATCACAGATACGCAGTATTTT
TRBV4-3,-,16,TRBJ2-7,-,CASSPFLGGTSYEQYF,TGCGCCAGCAGCCCATTTCTGGGGGGTACCTCCTACGAGCAGTACTTC
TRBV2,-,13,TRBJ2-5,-,CASRSAGAETQYF,TGTGCCAGCAGGTCAGCGGGCGCAGAGACCCAGTACTTC
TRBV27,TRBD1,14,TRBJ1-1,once,CASSLQGARTEAFF,TGTGCCAGCAGTTTACAGGGGGCGAGGACTGAAGCTTTCTTT
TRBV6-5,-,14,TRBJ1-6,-,CATQLGGPNSPLHF,TGTGCCACCCAATTGGGGGGCCCCAATTCACCCCTCCACTTT
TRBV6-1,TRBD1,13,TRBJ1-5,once,CASSRDSLQPQHF,TGTGCCAGCAGTAGGGACAGTTTACAGCCCCAGCATTTT
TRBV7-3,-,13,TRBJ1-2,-,CASSLGGDYGYTF,TGTGCCAGCAGCTTGGGCGGAGACTATGGCTACACCTTC
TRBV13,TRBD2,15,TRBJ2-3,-,CASSLSGGSTDTQYF,TGTGCCAGCAGCTTAAGCGGGGGTAGTACAGATACGCAGTATTTT
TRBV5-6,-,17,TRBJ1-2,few,CASSLEAVLKANYGYTF,TGTGCCAGCAGCTTGGAGGCAGTTTTAAAAGCTAACTATGGCTACACCTTC